The clone carrying this T cell receptor (beta chain) was observed at least ten times. Its antigen is still unknown. This CDR3 is 15 amino acids long. The germline CDR1 and CDR2 sequences are KGHSH and LQKENI. Trimming cost V 3 bases and J 0 bases; bases outside gene matches: 4. This record belongs to a study of neurological immune-mediated disorders. Study as a whole: Among the approximately 35 patients with multiple sclerosis, roughly 30 were relapsing-remitting, while 3 were secondary progressive. Study-level findings and limits: Private repertoires in all groups were suggested, as expanded clones shared no CDR3 amino acid sequences across subjects. Phylogenetic grouping assigned the repertoires of 18 of 34 multiple sclerosis patients to a single related-CDR3 cluster, representing a possible signature.

Via MiXCR, TCRdb re-called the 5' RACE reads, giving one row per CDR3 protein. The sample shows about 66,000 distinct CDR3 sequences, under 3.5% of them seen only once. The specimen was PBMCs. This TCR was sampled from a man aged 40-55 years with multiple sclerosis. The chain employs TRBV18 and TRBJ2-7, with 8 bases identical to TRBD1. Written as DNA, the CDR3 is TGTGCCAGCTCACCGGACAGGGAAGGCTCCTACGAGCAGTACTTC. Translating gives CASSPDREGSYEQYF.